Sequencing of this T cell receptor beta chain was carried out in a study of neurological immune-mediated disorders. MiXCR was run by TCRdb on the 5' RACE reads, yielding one entry per CDR3 protein. The data hold tens of thousands of distinct CDR3 sequences, with 7% to 8% observed a single time. This clonotype has at least ten counts. The sequence derives from a woman aged 40 to 50 in good health. Specimen: PBMCs.

The CDR3 spells CSAGEGVLQETQYF. DNA of the CDR3: TGCAGTGCTGGGGAGGGGGTATTGCAGGAGACCCAGTACTTC. The J gene is TRBJ2-5, the V gene TRBV20-1, with D tentatively TRBD2 (7 bases). CDR3 length equals 14 residues. The ends were cut back, 5 bases at V and 5 bases at J, with 18 bases in the middle. CDR1 DFQATT and CDR2 SNEGSKA come from the germline V gene (reference sequence).